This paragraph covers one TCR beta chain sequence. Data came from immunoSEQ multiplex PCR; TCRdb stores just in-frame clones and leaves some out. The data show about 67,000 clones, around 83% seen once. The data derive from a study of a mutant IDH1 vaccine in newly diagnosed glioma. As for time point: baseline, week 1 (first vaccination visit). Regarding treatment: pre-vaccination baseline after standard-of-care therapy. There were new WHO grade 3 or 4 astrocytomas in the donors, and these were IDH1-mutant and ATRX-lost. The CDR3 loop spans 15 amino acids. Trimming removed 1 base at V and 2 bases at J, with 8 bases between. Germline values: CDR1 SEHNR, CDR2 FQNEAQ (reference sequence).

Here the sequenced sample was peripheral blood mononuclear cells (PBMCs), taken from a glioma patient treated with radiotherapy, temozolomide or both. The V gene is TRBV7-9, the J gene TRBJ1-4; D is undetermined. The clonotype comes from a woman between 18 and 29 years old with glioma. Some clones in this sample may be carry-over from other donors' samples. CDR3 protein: CASSLGTITNEKLFF. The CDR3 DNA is TGTGCCAGCAGCTTAGGGACCATTACTAATGAAAAACTGTTTTTT.